This T cell receptor beta chain came from a study of blood T cells in healthy people across ages. Study-wide context: About one barcoded beta molecule per two T cells was captured by template switching.

Then a second PCR, running roughly 7 to 11 cycles, was carried out with a sample-barcoded 5' primer and a J-beta primer mix. TCRdb re-called the 5' RACE reads through MiXCR, storing one row per CDR3 protein. In the table there are roughly 700,000 distinct CDR3 sequences, 20% to 30% of which are singletons. The CDR3 extends over 14 amino acids. The V and J ends lost 7 bases and 4 bases, in that order; junction bases with no gene match: 6. CDR1 is SGHTA, CDR2 FQGTGA, per germline. These sequences were also reported in another study, on T cells of mothers and their children.

Sequencing was carried out using blood. The TCR sequence derives from a boy aged 10-17 years in good health. The chain uses TRBV7-3 and TRBJ2-3; 9 bases are shared with TRBD2. CDR3 DNA sequence: TGTGCCAGCAATGCGGGAGGGCCCTCAGATACGCAGTATTTT. Encoded protein: CASNAGGPSDTQYF.